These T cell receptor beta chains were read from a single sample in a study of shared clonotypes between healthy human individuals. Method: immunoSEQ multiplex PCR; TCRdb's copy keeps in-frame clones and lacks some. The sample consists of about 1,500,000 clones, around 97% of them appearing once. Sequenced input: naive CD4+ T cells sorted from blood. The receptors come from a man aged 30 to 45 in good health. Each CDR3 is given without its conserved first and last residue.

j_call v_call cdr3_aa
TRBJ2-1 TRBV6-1 ASSEGLAGAYNEQF
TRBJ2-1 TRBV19 ASSMGQGYNEQF
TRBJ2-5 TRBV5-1 ASSLIRQETQY
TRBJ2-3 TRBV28 AGRTRGNTDTQY
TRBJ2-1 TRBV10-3 AISDRNYEQF
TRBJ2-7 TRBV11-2 ASSLGQGAGYEQY
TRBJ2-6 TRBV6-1 ASSVGQISGANVLT
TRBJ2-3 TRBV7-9 ASSFPLAGGPGSDTQY
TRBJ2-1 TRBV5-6 ASSNRDSFEQF
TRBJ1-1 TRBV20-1 SARQGTEAF
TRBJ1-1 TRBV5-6 ASSLGQLRGEAF
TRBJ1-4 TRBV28 ASSVHRRTNEKLF
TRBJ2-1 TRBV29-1 SVRSGRIGNEQF
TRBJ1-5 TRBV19 ASSIIGSKGQYQPQH
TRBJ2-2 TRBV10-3 APEDQREAGELF
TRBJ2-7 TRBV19 ASSTDRLSYEQY
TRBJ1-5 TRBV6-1 ASRVAGPQH
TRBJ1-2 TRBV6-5 ASSPPGTSGYT
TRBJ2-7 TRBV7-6 ASSFGGAGTNYEQY
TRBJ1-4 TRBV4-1 ASSQRAGGHSGEKLF
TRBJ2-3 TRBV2 ASSDEAGVVDTQY
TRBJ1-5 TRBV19 ASSIFSSNQPQH
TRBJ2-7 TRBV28 ASNPRTPAQEQY
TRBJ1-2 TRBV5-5 ASSLAIRGSNYGYT
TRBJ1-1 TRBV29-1 SVGRPGTVTNTEAF
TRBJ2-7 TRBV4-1 ASSQDLTSGTYEQY
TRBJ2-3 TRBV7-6 ASSLGAGGDTQY
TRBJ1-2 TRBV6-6 ASSTNRGGNGYT